The 4 T cell receptor beta chains below were found in one sample sequenced in a study of cytomegalovirus exposure and HLA in healthy donors. The PCR contained 60 Vbeta and 13 Jbeta primers. Method: immunoSEQ multiplex PCR; TCRdb's copy keeps in-frame clones and lacks some. The sample carries over 50,000 clones, roughly nine tenths recorded once. Sequencing was done on a sample of PBMCs. All receptors derive from a man aged 30 to 39 in good health and CMV-seropositive.

The genes are TRBV9 and TRBJ2-3; 12 bases match TRBD2. Germline loops: CDR1 SGDLS, CDR2 YYNGEE. The V and J ends lost 5 bases and 6 bases, in that order; junction bases with no gene match: 4. CDR3 length: 14 residues. DNA of the CDR3: TGTGCCAGCAGTGCTAGCGGGAGGGAGGATACGCAGTATTTT. As protein: CASSASGREDTQYF.

This rearrangement joins TRBV9 to TRBJ2-3, with D possibly TRBD2 on 5 matching bases. V dropped 4 bases and J dropped 2 bases, with 14 bases sitting between them. Germline values: CDR1 SGDLS, CDR2 YYNGEE. This CDR3 contains 15 residues. CDR3 nucleotide sequence: TGTGCCAGCAGCTCGAGGGCAGGACTCACAGATACGCAGTATTTT. Encoded protein: CASSSRAGLTDTQYF.

This chain uses TRBV7-9 with TRBJ1-1; perhaps TRBD1 as D (6 bases). Germline values: CDR1 SEHNR, CDR2 FQNEAQ (reference sequence). V was clipped by 2 bases and J by 11 bases, with 9 bases between them. This CDR3 spans 11 amino acids. The CDR3 region is CASSLNQGAFF. Here the CDR3 DNA reads TGTGCCAGCAGCTTAAACCAGGGGGCTTTCTTT.

The chain carries TRBV7-9 and TRBJ2-1; maybe TRBD2 (6 bases). From germline, CDR1 is SEHNR and CDR2 FQNEAQ (reference sequence). The V and J ends lost 5 bases and 2 bases respectively, with 19 bases between them. This CDR3 comprises 17 residues. The CDR3 protein is CASSPGGTRGPYNEQFF. The CDR3 DNA sequence: TGTGCCAGCAGCCCGGGTGGAACGCGGGGACCCTACAATGAGCAGTTCTTC.